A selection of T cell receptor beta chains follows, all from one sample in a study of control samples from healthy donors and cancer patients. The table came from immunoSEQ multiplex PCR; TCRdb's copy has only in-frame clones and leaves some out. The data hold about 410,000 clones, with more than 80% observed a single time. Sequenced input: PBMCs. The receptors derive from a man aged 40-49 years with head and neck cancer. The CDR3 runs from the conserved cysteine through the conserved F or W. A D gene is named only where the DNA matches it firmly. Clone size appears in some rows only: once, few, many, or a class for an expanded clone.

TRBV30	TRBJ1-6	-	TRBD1	CAWSEGASDSPLHF	TGTGCCTGGAGTGAGGGGGCCTCGGATTCACCCCTCCACTTT
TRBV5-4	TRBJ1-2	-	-	CASSSQETKLGYGYTF	TGTGCCAGCAGCTCCCAGGAGACTAAACTCGGCTATGGCTACACCTTC
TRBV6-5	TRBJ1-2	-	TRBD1	CASRRTGTNYGYTF	TGTGCCAGCAGGAGGACAGGGACTAACTATGGCTACACCTTC
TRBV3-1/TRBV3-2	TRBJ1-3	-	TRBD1	CASSQVAGGLFSGNTIYF	TGTGCCAGCAGCCAAGTGGCAGGGGGCCTCTTCTCTGGAAACACCATATATTTT
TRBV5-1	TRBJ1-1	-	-	CASHAGSTNTEAFF	TGCGCCAGCCACGCGGGATCCACGAACACTGAAGCTTTCTTT
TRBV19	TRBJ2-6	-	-	CASISGNSGANVLTF	TGTGCCAGTATCTCGGGGAACTCTGGGGCCAACGTCCTGACTTTC
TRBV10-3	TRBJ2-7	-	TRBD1	CAIRGDSYEQYF	TGTGCCATCAGGGGGGACAGCTACGAGCAGTACTTC
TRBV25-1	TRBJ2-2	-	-	CASSEDRNTGELFF	TGTGCCAGCAGTGAAGACCGAAACACCGGGGAGCTGTTTTTT
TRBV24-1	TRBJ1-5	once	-	CATSSGASGLLVSNQPQHF	TGTGCCACCAGTTCAGGGGCGTCCGGCTTACTCGTTAGCAATCAGCCCCAGCATTTT
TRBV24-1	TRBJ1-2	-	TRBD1	CATSDPTGGRGYTF	TGTGCCACCAGTGACCCCACAGGGGGCAGGGGCTACACCTTC
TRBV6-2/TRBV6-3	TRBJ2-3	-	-	CASSYSLPQGTDTQYF	TGTGCCAGCAGTTACTCCCTACCCCAGGGCACAGATACGCAGTATTTT
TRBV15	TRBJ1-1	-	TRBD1	CATSRAGQGTTEAFF	TGTGCCACCAGCAGAGCGGGACAGGGGACCACTGAAGCTTTCTTT
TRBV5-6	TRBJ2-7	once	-	CASTWGPGGPGEQYF	TGTGCCAGCACCTGGGGCCCCGGGGGGCCGGGAGAGCAGTACTTC
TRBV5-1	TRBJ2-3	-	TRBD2	CASSLNSKLAGGPIADTQYF	TGCGCCAGCAGCTTGAACTCAAAACTAGCGGGAGGACCCATCGCAGATACGCAGTATTTT
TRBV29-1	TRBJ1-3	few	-	CSVVPLLSGNTIYF	TGCAGCGTTGTACCACTGCTCTCTGGAAACACCATATATTTT
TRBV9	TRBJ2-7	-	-	CASSPSGANAYEQYF	TGTGCCAGCAGCCCCTCTGGAGCGAACGCATACGAGCAGTACTTC
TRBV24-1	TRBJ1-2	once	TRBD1	CATSEGRHRGDGGYTF	TGTGCCACCAGTGAGGGGCGCCACAGGGGAGACGGTGGCTACACCTTC